Presented here are 11 T cell receptor beta chains from one specimen sequenced in a study of blood T cell repertoires in COVID-19. Profiled with immunoSEQ multiplex PCR; TCRdb holds only in-frame clones, not every one. Found here are hundreds of thousands of clones, around 82% of them singletons; the top ten hold nearly 5%. The sample taken for sequencing was PBMCs or T cells enriched from blood (not recorded which). The receptors stem from a woman aged 50 to 60 who had been exposed to COVID-19.

The chain is built from TRBV28 and TRBJ1-6, with D possibly TRBD1 on 5 matching bases. This CDR3 has 14 residues. CDR1 and CDR2 from the germline V gene are MDHEN and SYDVKM. The V end lost 3 bases, the J end lost 7 bases, and 10 bases lay between the germline ends. CDR3 protein: CASSLGGANSPLHF. CDR3 in DNA: TGTGCCAGCAGTTTGGGCGGGGCGAATTCACCCCTCCACTTT.

The V and J genes are TRBV24-1 and TRBJ2-3, with TRBD1 identical over 9 bases. Losses at the gene ends were 3 bases for V and 5 bases for J; bases not matched to a gene: 5. This CDR3 contains 15 residues. Per germline, CDR1 KGHDR and CDR2 SFDVKD. The CDR3 DNA reads as TGTGCCACCAGTGATGAAGGGACAGGGTTAGATACGCAGTATTTT. This encodes CATSDEGTGLDTQYF.

The chain uses TRBV2 and TRBJ2-1; 8 nucleotides agree with TRBD2. The CDR3 has 15 amino acids. Germline values: CDR1 SNHLY, CDR2 FYNNEI. The trim removed 4 bases at V and 7 bases at J, leaving 9 bases unmatched. The CDR3 DNA follows: TGTGCCAGCAGTGGGTACGGGGGGGCTGGGAATGAGCAGTTCTTC. Protein: CASSGYGGAGNEQFF.

The chain links TRBV5-1 to TRBJ2-6; the match to TRBD1 covers 10 bases. Trimming at V came to 3 bases and at J to 0 bases, leaving 12 bases not matched to a gene. The CDR3 is 20 residues long. Germline lookup yields CDR1 SGHRS and CDR2 YFSETQ. The CDR3 DNA is TGCGCCAGCAGCTCCACTCGTACCGGGACAGGGGCCTCTGGGGCCAACGTCCTGACTTTC. This sequence encodes CASSSTRTGTGASGANVLTF.

This CDR3 reads CASSFLTDNEQFF. Here the CDR3 DNA reads TGTGCCAGCAGTTTTCTGACAGACAATGAGCAGTTCTTC. This sequence joins TRBV12-3 or TRBV12-4 and TRBJ2-1; a possible D gene is TRBD1 (5 bases). This CDR3 comprises 13 residues. The germline V and J ends were trimmed by 3 bases and 5 bases, with 8 bases remaining between them.

This chain links TRBV24-1 with TRBJ2-5; D perhaps matches TRBD2 (6 bases). The germline CDR1 and CDR2 sequences are KGHDR and SFDVKD. The CDR3 is 12 amino acids. V lost 5 bases and J 4 bases, leaving 7 bases between the germline ends. The CDR3 DNA sequence: TGTGCCACCAGTGGGGACTCAGAGACCCAGTACTTC. Its translation: CATSGDSETQYF.

This clone appeared a few times. The rearrangement links TRBV30 to TRBJ1-2; TRBD1 agrees at 7 bases. In germline, CDR1 is GTSNPN, CDR2 SVGIG (reference sequence). The V and J ends lost 1 base and 7 bases, in that order; junction bases with no gene match: 12. The CDR3 has 15 amino acids. The CDR3 sequence: CAWSGGTVGLTGYTF. As DNA, the CDR3 is TGTGCCTGGAGTGGAGGGACAGTGGGGCTAACTGGCTACACCTTC.

This clone has only a few counts. The chain employs TRBV28 and TRBJ2-3; the D gene is possibly TRBD2 (5 bases). Trimming took off 6 bases at V and 8 bases at J, with 12 bases between the two ends. The germline V gene has CDR1 MDHEN and CDR2 SYDVKM. The CDR3 covers 12 residues. The CDR3 here is CASSLTGVTQYF. In DNA, the CDR3 is TGTGCCAGCAGCCTAACCGGGGTTACGCAGTATTTT.

The V call is TRBV20-1, the J call TRBJ2-1; 7 bases line up with TRBD1. There are 15 residues in the CDR3. CDR1 and CDR2 from the germline V gene are DFQATT and SNEGSKA (reference sequence). Losses at the gene ends were 3 bases for V and 1 base for J; bases not matched to a gene: 6. CDR3 bases: TGCAGTGCTAGTACAGGGGTGGGATCCTACAATGAGCAGTTCTTC. Its protein product is CSASTGVGSYNEQFF.

This clone has only one observation. The gene calls are TRBV5-1 and TRBJ2-5; TRBD1 matches at 9 bases. The CDR3 consists of 14 residues. V shed 6 bases and J 7 bases; nucleotides not matched to a gene: 10. CDR1 is SGHRS and CDR2 is YFSETQ in the germline V gene. The CDR3 DNA follows: TGCGCCAGCACCAACCCGGGACAGGGATTGACCCAGTACTTC. Its translation is CASTNPGQGLTQYF.

The chain is built from TRBV19 and TRBJ2-7, with 8 bases fitting TRBD2. Germline-derived CDR1 and CDR2 are LNHDA and SQIVND (reference sequence). The CDR3 length is 13 residues. Trimming cost V 6 bases and J 3 bases; bases outside gene matches: 4. The CDR3 DNA reads TGTGCCAGTAGGGAACGGGGGGGCTACGAGCAGTACTTC. Translation gives CASRERGGYEQYF.